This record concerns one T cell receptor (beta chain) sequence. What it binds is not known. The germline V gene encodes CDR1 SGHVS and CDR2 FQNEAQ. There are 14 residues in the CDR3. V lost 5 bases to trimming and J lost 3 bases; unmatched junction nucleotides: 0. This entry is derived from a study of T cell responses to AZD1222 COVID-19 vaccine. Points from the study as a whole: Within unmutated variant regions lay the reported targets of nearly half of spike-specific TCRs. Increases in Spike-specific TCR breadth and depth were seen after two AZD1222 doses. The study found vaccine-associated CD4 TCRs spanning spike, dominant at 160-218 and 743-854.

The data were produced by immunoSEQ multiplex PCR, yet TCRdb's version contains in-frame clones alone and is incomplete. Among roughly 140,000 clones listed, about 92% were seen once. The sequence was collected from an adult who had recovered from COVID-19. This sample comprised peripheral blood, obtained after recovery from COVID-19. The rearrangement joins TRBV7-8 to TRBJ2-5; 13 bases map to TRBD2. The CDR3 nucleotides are TGTGCCAGCAGCGGGACTAGCGGGGAAGAGACCCAGTACTTC. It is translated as CASSGTSGEETQYF.